The rows below give T cell receptor beta chains drawn from one sample of a study of STAT5B mutations in CD4+ large granular lymphocyte leukemia. Profiling relied on immunoSEQ multiplex PCR, and the TCRdb table lists in-frame clones only, not all of them. Of 40,000 to 45,000 clones listed, around 84% are singletons. Material for sequencing was CD4+ T cells from blood buffy coats. These receptors came from a human donor in good health. Each CDR3 is given with its conserved first and last residue. Fields, in order: J gene, V gene, CDR3 protein.

TRBJ1-4	TRBV28	CASSDTGFDEKLFF
TRBJ2-7	TRBV29-1	CSVSGQYYYEQYF
TRBJ2-7	TRBV7-9	CASSDQTYEQYF
TRBJ1-1	TRBV5-8	CASSDPTGMVDTEAFF
TRBJ2-3	TRBV7-9	CASSPRTNTQYF
TRBJ2-3	TRBV7-6	CASSMKAGDTQYF
TRBJ1-2	TRBV14	CASSQDRGPYYGYTF
TRBJ2-2	TRBV7-3	CASSSGLPRGTGELFF
TRBJ2-4	TRBV7-2	CASSLEAWAPNIQYF
TRBJ1-1	TRBV4-1	CASSQAQVGGTEAFF
TRBJ2-5	TRBV29-1	CSIAGGREETQYF
TRBJ1-1	TRBV11-2	CASSLAQGLGNTEAFF
TRBJ2-5	TRBV7-9	CASSLAYGTPNDQETQYF
TRBJ1-2	TRBV28	CASSLPGINYGYTF
TRBJ1-5	TRBV19	CASSMWQHSNQPQHF
TRBJ1-3	TRBV12-5	CASGLWIGTGTGMGNTIYF
TRBJ1-5	TRBV19	CASSGPGGAGIDNQPQHF
TRBJ2-7	TRBV7-2	CASSQRKGIYEQYF
TRBJ1-1	TRBV7-3	CASSLTENTEAFF
TRBJ1-1	TRBV7-9	CASTPAGAAEAFF
TRBJ2-7	TRBV7-2	CASSTGQDTYEQYF
TRBJ2-3	TRBV5-4	CASSLFGSGGVTDTQYF
TRBJ2-5	TRBV6-6	CASSYGGQGVGTQYF
TRBJ1-2	TRBV14	CASSQDRGGYGYTF
TRBJ1-2	TRBV28	CASSGGGAVADGYTF
TRBJ2-7	TRBV4-1	CASSQERGRGNYEQYF
TRBJ1-1	TRBV7-3	CARGAGYSAEAFF
TRBJ2-6	TRBV29-1	CSVVGQATSGANVLTF
TRBJ1-2	TRBV2	CASSGTSGWHTF
TRBJ1-2	TRBV2	CASILPPSGYGYTF
TRBJ2-5	TRBV5-5	CASSPQETQYF
TRBJ1-2	TRBV15	CATSRDLGAIYGYTF
TRBJ2-2	TRBV6-1	CASSPDRYTGELFF
TRBJ1-3	TRBV6-5	CASSYQGAYGNTIYF
TRBJ2-7	TRBV30	CAWRGIIVREQYF
TRBJ1-4	TRBV19	CASSPPPEGEKLFF
TRBJ1-1	TRBV5-6	CASSVGTLAGAFF
TRBJ2-1	TRBV19	CASTLFSSGEQFF
TRBJ1-1	TRBV5-1	CASSAGIQKGTEAFF
TRBJ2-1	TRBV11-1	CASSSDSGGYNEQFF